This TCR beta chain was observed in a study of T cells in localized non-small cell lung cancer. Whole-study findings and limits: The study found T cell clonality highest in uninvolved adjacent lung, above tumor.

This CDR3 spans 13 amino acids. The V end lost 7 bases, the J end lost 4 bases, and 14 bases lay between the germline ends. Per the germline V gene, CDR1 is SQVTM and CDR2 is ANQGSEA. With respect to this clone: The antigen is undetermined.

Clones were sequenced by immunoSEQ multiplex PCR, and TCRdb holds only the in-frame ones, with some missing. This sample yields around 29,000 clones, of which around 92% are seen a single time; about 4% belongs to the top ten. This TCR was recovered from a woman between 35 and 70 years old with stage III lung adenocarcinoma. The chain recombines TRBV29-1 with TRBJ1-3; D not resolved. This specimen was peripheral blood mononuclear cells, taken before any cancer treatment. CDR3 in DNA: TGCAGCGCTTTACGGGGTGAGGGAAACACCATATATTTT. Protein product: CSALRGEGNTIYF.